The 22 T cell receptor beta chains presented below share a single source sample, sequenced in a study of T cell changes during pregnancy in multiple sclerosis. Clones were read by immunoSEQ multiplex PCR, and TCRdb kept only the in-frame ones, dropping some. The table lists approximately 110,000 clones, just over 90% of them singletons, with 3.5% in the top ten. The sample in question was peripheral blood, obtained after pregnancy. Receptors were obtained from a female donor with multiple sclerosis, enrolled in a pregnancy study.

The V gene is TRBV7-6, the J gene TRBJ1-1; a weak D match, TRBD1 (6 bases). Trimming pared 1 base from V and 0 bases from J, leaving 9 bases between. CDR1 and CDR2 from the germline V gene are SGHVS and FNYEAQ. The CDR3 consists of 15 residues. This CDR3 reads CASSLGTDMNTEAFF. The DNA for the CDR3 is TGTGCCAGCAGCTTAGGGACAGATATGAACACTGAAGCTTTCTTT.

The gene calls are TRBV5-6 and TRBJ1-5; no clear D gene. CDR1 and CDR2 (germline): SGHDT, YYEEEE. The CDR3 is 15 residues long. Between the trimmed V and J ends, which lost 3 bases and 8 bases, there was a span of 18 bases. CDR3: CASSSAGFGGEPQHF. CDR3 bases: TGTGCCAGCAGCTCGGCTGGATTCGGCGGGGAGCCCCAGCATTTT.

This chain links TRBV30 with TRBJ1-2, with D unclear. CDR1 GTSNPN and CDR2 SVGIG come from the germline V gene (reference sequence). Between the trimmed V and J ends, which lost 1 base and 4 bases, there was a span of 7 bases. The CDR3 extends over 12 amino acids. The CDR3 DNA sequence: TGTGCCTGGAGTGGAGGTCCCTATGGCTACACCTTC. Translated: CAWSGGPYGYTF.

This chain uses TRBV7-9 with TRBJ1-1; TRBD1 might be the D (6 bases). Germline V lookup: CDR1 SEHNR, CDR2 FQNEAQ (reference sequence). The V and J ends lost 5 bases and 4 bases respectively, with 14 bases between them. CDR3 length equals 14 residues. The CDR3 reads CASSPIAGATEAFF. CDR3 bases: TGTGCCAGCAGCCCTATAGCAGGGGCCACTGAAGCTTTCTTT.

This rearrangement joins TRBV5-6 to TRBJ1-2; D ambiguous. Trimming took 0 bases from V and 5 from J, leaving 17 bases between them. The CDR3 covers 16 residues. Germline CDR1 SGHDT, CDR2 YYEEEE. DNA of the CDR3: TGTGCCAGCAGCTTGGGGAATTCCGGGAGGACTTATGGCTACACCTTC. This sequence encodes CASSLGNSGRTYGYTF.

The chain has TRBV27 and TRBJ1-5; a weak D match, TRBD1 (5 bases). Germline CDR1 is MNHEY and CDR2 is SMNVEV (reference sequence). The CDR3 sequence is 16 residues long. The V end lost 1 base, the J end lost 3 bases, and 13 bases lay between the germline ends. The CDR3 region is CASSLFGAVNNQPQHF. DNA of the CDR3: TGTGCCAGCAGTTTATTTGGGGCAGTGAACAATCAGCCCCAGCATTTT.

The rearrangement uses TRBV27 and TRBJ1-5, with D possibly matching TRBD1 (6 bases). The germline gives CDR1 MNHEY, CDR2 SMNVEV (reference sequence). Between the trimmed V and J ends, which lost 2 bases and 1 base, there was a span of 9 bases. The CDR3 runs to 15 residues. The CDR3 loop reads CASSLSRGSNQPQHF. In DNA form, the CDR3 reads TGTGCCAGCAGTTTAAGCAGGGGAAGCAATCAGCCCCAGCATTTT.

This rearrangement joins TRBV12-5 to TRBJ1-2; D remains unclear. Per germline, CDR1 LGHNT and CDR2 FRNRAP. The V end lost 1 base, the J end lost 5 bases, and 5 bases lay between the germline ends. This CDR3 comprises 12 residues. The CDR3 coding sequence is TGTGCTAGTGGTTTGGGGCAGTATGGCTACACCTTC. It encodes CASGLGQYGYTF.

This chain uses TRBV7-8 with TRBJ2-2; maybe TRBD1 (6 bases). The CDR3 runs 14 residues. V lost 6 bases to trimming and J lost 3 bases, with 11 bases between them. Germline V gene sequence: CDR1 SGHVS, CDR2 FQNEAQ. The CDR3 nucleotides read TGTGCCAGCAGTCGGGACATTTACACCGGGGAGCTGTTTTTT. Protein: CASSRDIYTGELFF.

CDR3 loop: CASTDGRGDGYTF. The CDR3 DNA follows: TGTGCCAGTACCGATGGGAGGGGTGATGGCTACACCTTC. The gene calls are TRBV19 and TRBJ1-2, with a tentative D call TRBD1 (5 bases). The CDR3 sequence is 13 residues long. V gave up 7 bases and J gave up 6 bases, with 15 bases separating them. Germline V CDR1 and CDR2: LNHDA, SQIVND (reference sequence).

The V and J genes are TRBV10-3 and TRBJ1-6, with D uncertain. Trimming removed 9 bases from V and 3 bases from J, with 18 bases in between. Looked up from germline, CDR1 is ENHRY and CDR2 is SYGVKD. The length of the CDR3 is 16 residues. The CDR3 nucleotides are TGTGCCATTTGGAGGGTTGGGTGGGTCTATAATTCACCCCTCCACTTT. Translated: CAIWRVGWVYNSPLHF.

The chain couples TRBV6-1 to TRBJ1-3; D is uncertain. CDR3 length: 16 residues. V lost 3 bases and J 0 bases, leaving 12 bases between the germline ends. CDR1 is MNHNS and CDR2 is SASEGT in the germline V gene. The DNA for the CDR3 is TGTGCCAGCAGTGAGGAGGGATACTCCTCTGGAAACACCATATATTTT. Protein: CASSEEGYSSGNTIYF.

V and J are TRBV10-3 and TRBJ1-1; 8 bases are a match to TRBD1. The germline V gene has CDR1 ENHRY and CDR2 SYGVKD. Germline trimming cut 7 bases from V and 5 bases from J; bases unmatched to any gene: 15. There are 16 residues in the CDR3. CDR3 sequence: CAIKGVMQGAGTEAFF. CDR3 DNA: TGTGCCATCAAGGGTGTAATGCAGGGGGCTGGAACTGAAGCTTTCTTT.

The genes are TRBV5-8 and TRBJ2-3; D is possibly TRBD1 (5 bases). Germline CDR1 reads SGHTS; CDR2 reads YDEGEE. Trimming took 4 bases from V and 0 from J, leaving 12 bases between them. CDR3 length equals 15 residues. CDR3 nucleotides: TGTGCCAGCAGCCTACAGCCAGGGAGCACAGATACGCAGTATTTT. The encoded protein is CASSLQPGSTDTQYF.

The CDR3 coding sequence is TGTGCCAGCAGTTCCTGGACTAGCGGGTTCTCCTACGAGCAGTACTTC. This gives the protein CASSSWTSGFSYEQYF. The chain has TRBV6-5 and TRBJ2-7; the match to TRBD2 covers 11 bases. Germline CDR1 MNHEY, CDR2 SVGAGI. This CDR3 region has 16 residues. Unmatched junction bases numbered 5, after V lost 4 bases and J lost 0 bases.

In its sample, this clone was seen a few times. The chain links TRBV2 to TRBJ1-6; D is perhaps TRBD1 (5 bases). From germline, CDR1 is SNHLY and CDR2 FYNNEI. Trimming took 6 bases from V and 11 from J, leaving 14 bases between them. The CDR3 has 13 residues. Here the CDR3 DNA reads TGTGCCAGCAGATCACTCCCGGGGGCACCCCTCCACTTT. Protein sequence: CASRSLPGAPLHF.

V is TRBV10-2 and J is TRBJ1-5, with a weak D call TRBD1 (5 bases). With 7 bases removed from V and 0 bases from J, the gap between germline ends came to 10 bases. The CDR3 covers 14 residues. Germline V gives CDR1 WSHSY, CDR2 SAAADI. CDR3 nucleotide sequence: TGCGCCAGCAACGGGGGTTATAGCAATCAGCCCCAGCATTTT. It encodes CASNGGYSNQPQHF.

V gene TRBV29-1 combines with J gene TRBJ2-5, with D perhaps matching TRBD1 (6 bases). This CDR3 region has 12 residues. Germline loops: CDR1 SQVTM, CDR2 ANQGSEA. V was pared by 3 bases and J by 4 bases, with 9 bases between. CDR3 in DNA: TGCAGCGTTGAGGGGGCTGTAGAGACCCAGTACTTC. Protein sequence: CSVEGAVETQYF.

V usage is TRBV13 and J usage is TRBJ2-7, with TRBD1 as a possible D gene (6 bases). CDR3 length: 14 residues. Germline V CDR1 and CDR2: PRHDT, FYEKMQ (reference sequence). V was clipped by 2 bases and J by 7 bases, with 15 bases between them. The CDR3 region is CASSLNRVLGEQYF. DNA for the CDR3: TGTGCCAGCAGCTTAAACAGGGTCCTGGGGGAGCAGTACTTC.

The rearrangement joins TRBV7-3 to TRBJ1-6; 9 bases are a match to TRBD1. Germline lookup yields CDR1 SGHTA and CDR2 FQGTGA. Trimming cost V 5 bases and J 9 bases; bases outside gene matches: 2. This CDR3 is built from 13 residues. CDR3: CASSPTGGSPLHF. Here the CDR3 DNA reads TGTGCCAGCAGCCCGACAGGGGGTTCACCCCTCCACTTT.

The gene calls are TRBV27 and TRBJ2-1; D is unclear. The CDR3 loop spans 13 amino acids. Germline V gene sequence: CDR1 MNHEY, CDR2 SMNVEV (reference sequence). Trimming removed 5 bases from V and 8 bases from J, with 13 bases in between. The CDR3 DNA follows: TGTGCCAGCAGTCATAGTCTCCCCCATGAGCAGTTCTTC. It yields the protein CASSHSLPHEQFF.

The chain has TRBV7-3 and TRBJ1-5, with a weak D call TRBD1 (6 bases). Germline CDR1 reads SGHTA; CDR2 reads FQGTGA. This CDR3 spans 19 amino acids. V was cut by 5 bases and J by 2 bases, with 25 bases left in between. CDR3 DNA sequence: TGTGCCAGCAGCGCAACAAACCCCGGGGACATCGAGGGCAATCAGCCCCAGCATTTT. Protein: CASSATNPGDIEGNQPQHF.